This TCR beta chain was found in a study of blood T cell repertoires in COVID-19. Turning to the study itself: Whether acute or convalescent, the COVID-19 samples came from the United States, Italy and Spain. T cells, B-cell-depleted T cells, or PBMCs supplied cDNA or gDNA.

The germline V gene has CDR1 MDHEN and CDR2 SYDVKM. The CDR3 is made up of 13 amino acids. Trimming at V came to 8 bases and at J to 0 bases, leaving 3 bases not matched to a gene. This table comes from immunoSEQ multiplex PCR, and its TCRdb copy is limited to in-frame clones, with some not included. The sample shows roughly 310,000 clones, 75% to 90% of them seen only once. Followed longitudinally, the Seattle patients had been enrolled during active infection. The chain recombines TRBV28 with TRBJ1-2; 7 positions agree with TRBD1. Specimen: peripheral blood. This clonotype originated in a woman between 25 and 40 years old with COVID-19, enrolled during active disease. CDR3 loop: CASWDRSNYGYTF. As DNA, the CDR3 is TGTGCCAGCTGGGACAGATCTAACTATGGCTACACCTTC.